Each of the 16 T cell receptor beta chains below was sequenced from the same sample in a study of T cell repertoires in cytomegalovirus infection. TCRdb itself ran the reads through MiXCR, one entry per CDR3 protein. The sample carries some 350,000 distinct CDR3 sequences, about a third recorded once. Antigen specificity for these receptors is unknown. The sequencing used cultured PBMCs, collected from culture after CMV antigen stimulation. These receptors were obtained from a human donor in good health (CMV status not recorded). Some clones in this sample may be carry-over from other donors' samples.

CDR3: CASRLGNTEAFF. In nucleotides, the CDR3 is TGTGCCTCCAGGCTCGGGAACACTGAAGCTTTCTTT. J is TRBJ1-1 and V is TRBV30; D remains ambiguous. Germline-derived CDR1 and CDR2 are GTSNPN and SVGIG (reference sequence). The CDR3 sequence is 12 residues long. V dropped 7 bases and J dropped 1 base, with 10 bases sitting between them.

The chain links TRBV7-2 to TRBJ1-1; D call uncertain. The CDR3 loop spans 13 amino acids. Trimming shortened V by 3 bases and J by 5 bases, and 10 bases separated the two germline ends. CDR1 is SGHTA and CDR2 is FQGNSA in the germline V gene. CDR3 sequence: CASSFGTWTEAFF. In nucleotides, the CDR3 is TGTGCCAGCAGCTTTGGAACATGGACTGAAGCTTTCTTT. Using reference TRBV7-2 and TRBJ1-1 for the parts outside the CDR3, the full variable domain is GAGVSQSPSNKVTEKGKDVELRCDPISGHTALYWYRQSLGQGLEFLIYFQGNSAPDKSGLPSDRFSAERTGGSVSTLTIQRTQQEDSAVYLCASSFGTWTEAFFGQGTRLTVV.

This clonotype was detected many times. The chain couples TRBV7-8 to TRBJ2-3; D is unresolved. This CDR3 has 13 amino acids. V gave up 4 bases and J gave up 6 bases, with 11 bases separating them. The germline V gene encodes CDR1 SGHVS and CDR2 FQNEAQ. The CDR3 sequence: CASSSLLGDTQYF. DNA for the CDR3: TGTGCCAGCAGCTCATTGTTAGGCGATACGCAGTATTTT.

This rearrangement joins TRBV27 to TRBJ2-3; 7 nucleotides align to TRBD1. After removal of 3 bases from V and 2 bases from J, the junction contained 8 bases not matched to a gene. CDR1 is MNHEY, CDR2 SMNVEV, per germline (reference sequence). The CDR3 consists of 16 residues. CDR3 residues: CASSLVGQHLTDTQYF. In DNA, the CDR3 is TGTGCCAGCAGTTTGGTGGGACAGCACCTCACAGATACGCAGTATTTT.

This clonotype came up a few times. This rearrangement joins TRBV19 to TRBJ1-1, with unresolved D. The CDR3 runs to 13 residues. Between the trimmed V and J ends, which lost 7 bases and 3 bases, there was a span of 12 bases. The germline CDR1 and CDR2 sequences are LNHDA and SQIVND (reference sequence). The CDR3 nucleotides are TGTGCCAGTACCCAGAAGAGGGACACTGAAGCTTTCTTT. This encodes CASTQKRDTEAFF. The whole variable domain, remainder taken from reference TRBV19 and TRBJ1-1, is DGGITQSPKYLFRKEGQNVTLSCEQNLNHDAMYWYRQDPGQGLRLIYYSQIVNDFQKGDIAEGYSVSREKKESFPLTVTSAQKNPTAFYLCASTQKRDTEAFFGQGTRLTVV.

There are a few counts of this clonotype. The J gene is TRBJ2-1, the V gene TRBV9; 7 bases are shared with TRBD2. CDR1 SGDLS and CDR2 YYNGEE come from the germline V gene. Trimming at V came to 4 bases and at J to 9 bases, leaving 19 bases not matched to a gene. This CDR3 region has 17 residues. The CDR3 DNA reads as TGTGCCAGCAGCCCATTTTTTGGCGGGAGCGGCCTTTCTGAGCAGTTCTTC. This sequence encodes CASSPFFGGSGLSEQFF.

This clonotype was seen only a few times. V gene TRBV7-9 combines with J gene TRBJ2-4, with D perhaps given as TRBD1 or TRBD2 (5 bases each). The CDR3 contains 14 residues. Trimming cost V 5 bases and J 3 bases, with 11 bases left between them. Looked up from germline, CDR1 is SEHNR and CDR2 is FQNEAQ (reference sequence). The CDR3 coding sequence is TGTGCCAGCAGCCTGGGACCGGGCAAAAACATTCAGTACTTC. Residues: CASSLGPGKNIQYF.

The chain carries TRBV11-2 and TRBJ1-3; 9 bases match TRBD1. CDR3 length: 14 amino acids. The germline V gene encodes CDR1 SGHAT and CDR2 FQNNGV. The V gene end was trimmed by 5 bases and the J gene end by 4 bases; junction bases not matched to a gene: 3. CDR3 nucleotides: TGTGCCAGCAGCCAGGACAGGGGCGGAAACACCATATATTTT. Amino acids: CASSQDRGGNTIYF.

The chain uses TRBV9 and TRBJ2-5, with D unclear. Trimming cost V 0 bases and J 2 bases, with 8 bases left between them. CDR3 length: 14 residues. CDR1 SGDLS and CDR2 YYNGEE come from the germline V gene. The CDR3 is CASSVVGGQETQYF. The DNA of the CDR3 is TGTGCCAGCAGCGTAGTAGGTGGGCAAGAGACCCAGTACTTC.

The CDR3 is CASSGNIQGEQFF. CDR3 sequence (DNA): TGCGCCAGCAGTGGGAATATACAGGGTGAGCAGTTCTTC. The rearrangement joins TRBV10-1 to TRBJ2-1; possibly TRBD1 for D (6 bases). The CDR3 loop spans 13 amino acids. The V gene's germline CDR1 is WNHNN and CDR2 SYGVQD (reference sequence). V was trimmed by 4 bases and J by 9 bases, leaving 13 bases between them.

J is TRBJ2-1 and V is TRBV5-1; 7 nucleotides agree with TRBD1. V shed 4 bases and J 6 bases; nucleotides not matched to a gene: 13. Germline lookup yields CDR1 SGHRS and CDR2 YFSETQ. This CDR3 contains 16 residues. In DNA, the CDR3 is TGCGCCAGCAGCGACTACAGGGGAAGAGTCGGCAATGAGCAGTTCTTC. Translation: CASSDYRGRVGNEQFF. The full variable domain, completed using reference TRBV5-1 and TRBJ2-1, is KAGVTQTPRYLIKTRGQQVTLSCSPISGHRSVSWYQQTPGQGLQFLFEYFSETQRNKGNFPGRFSGRQFSNSRSEMNVSTLELGDSALYLCASSDYRGRVGNEQFFGPGTRLTVL.

The sample holds a few counts of this clonotype. The junction does not match germline at one end; this may be a read error. The chain couples TRBV20-1 to TRBJ2-5, with D possibly TRBD2 on 5 matching bases. The CDR3 runs to 12 residues. Germline CDR1 and CDR2: DFQATT and SNEGSKA (reference sequence). The CDR3 protein is CSARAGPIITEF. The CDR3 bases are TGCAGTGCGAGGGCGGGCCCTATTATTACGGAGTTC.

This chain joins TRBV6-5 and TRBJ2-7; 7 bases fit TRBD1. CDR1 and CDR2 (germline): MNHEY, SVGAGI. The CDR3 loop spans 14 amino acids. Trimming at V came to 5 bases and at J to 6 bases, leaving 10 bases not matched to a gene. The CDR3 reads CASSKHRGIGEQYV. CDR3 DNA: TGTGCCAGCAGTAAACACAGGGGAATTGGCGAGCAGTACGTC.

This clonotype was counted a single time. The chain is built from TRBV28 and TRBJ2-7; TRBD1 matches 10 bases. CDR1 MDHEN and CDR2 SYDVKM come from the germline V gene. The ends lost 6 bases at V and 2 bases at J; junction bases unmatched: 7. This CDR3 has 15 amino acids. CDR3 nucleotides: TGTGCCAGCAGAGAAAGCGGGACAGGGGCCTACGAGCAGTACTTC. Encoded protein: CASRESGTGAYEQYF.

This clonotype was recorded a few times. The chain employs TRBV10-3 and TRBJ2-3; 12 bases align to TRBD2. Germline trimming cut 0 bases from V and 4 bases from J; bases unmatched to any gene: 2. Germline V gene sequence: CDR1 ENHRY, CDR2 SYGVKD. This CDR3 contains 16 residues. The CDR3 loop is CAISESTSGSPDTQYF. CDR3 bases: TGTGCCATCAGTGAGTCGACTAGCGGGAGCCCAGATACGCAGTATTTT.

This sequence joins TRBV19 and TRBJ1-2; D unclear. V lost 3 bases, J lost 7 bases, and 12 bases lay in between. The CDR3 runs 13 residues. CDR1 and CDR2 (germline): LNHDA, SQIVND (reference sequence). The DNA of the CDR3 is TGTGCCAGTAGTATGGGTCCGGATAGTGGCTACACCTTC. This codes for CASSMGPDSGYTF.